The 18 T cell receptor beta chains below all came from one sample that was sequenced in a study of blood T cell repertoires in COVID-19. Some clones are missing from TCRdb's copy, which holds only in-frame ones; the method was immunoSEQ multiplex PCR. This table has 300,000 to 400,000 clones, approximately 88% appearing once. The sample comprised PBMCs or T cells enriched from blood (not recorded which). These receptors were taken from a woman aged 30 to 39 with acute COVID-19.

The sample holds one count of this clone. The chain's CDR3 is CASSLSKPTGHQYF. The CDR3 DNA is TGTGCCAGCAGTTTATCGAAGCCGACAGGGCATCAGTACTTC. The chain links TRBV27 to TRBJ2-7; 7 positions agree with TRBD1. The V gene's germline CDR1 is MNHEY and CDR2 SMNVEV (reference sequence). The length of the CDR3 is 14 residues. The J segment lost 10 bases and the V segment lost 0 bases, leaving 9 bases of the junction unmatched.

The chain carries TRBV12-3 or TRBV12-4 and TRBJ1-4; D uncertain. V was trimmed by 7 bases and J by 8 bases, leaving 14 bases between them. The CDR3 spans 13 residues. The CDR3 bases are TGTGCCAGCACCCTATGGGAGGGAGAAAAACTGTTTTTT. Protein product: CASTLWEGEKLFF.

The chain recombines TRBV30 with TRBJ1-3, with a tentative D call TRBD1 (6 bases). V was pared by 1 base and J by 3 bases, with 13 bases between. Germline CDR1 GTSNPN, CDR2 SVGIG (reference sequence). CDR3 length: 15 residues. In DNA form, the CDR3 reads TGTGCCTGGAGTGCCGGACAGCTTAATGGAAACACCATATATTTT. This encodes CAWSAGQLNGNTIYF.

V is TRBV9 and J is TRBJ1-5; 7 bases agree with TRBD1. After removal of 3 bases from V and 4 bases from J, the junction contained 10 bases not matched to a gene. The CDR3 covers 16 residues. CDR1 is SGDLS, CDR2 YYNGEE, per germline. CDR3 DNA sequence: TGTGCCAGCAGCGCCGACGGGACAGTAAAAAATCAGCCCCAGCATTTT. Amino acid sequence: CASSADGTVKNQPQHF.

The CDR3: CASSVEGYQPQHF. CDR3 coding DNA: TGTGCCAGCAGCGTTGAGGGTTATCAGCCCCAGCATTTT. The chain is built from TRBV9 and TRBJ1-5; D gene uncertain. The CDR3 is 13 amino acids. Trimming shortened V by 2 bases and J by 5 bases, and 8 bases separated the two germline ends. The germline V gene encodes CDR1 SGDLS and CDR2 YYNGEE.

The genes are TRBV24-1 and TRBJ2-7; 7 positions agree with TRBD1. CDR3 length: 15 amino acids. Germline V gene data show CDR1 as KGHDR and CDR2 as SFDVKD. J was trimmed by 2 bases and V by 7 bases; bases with no gene match: 10. The CDR3 is CATRYPWQGAYEQYF. The CDR3 DNA follows: TGTGCCACCAGATACCCCTGGCAGGGGGCCTACGAGCAGTACTTC.

V is TRBV4-1 and J is TRBJ1-4; D gene uncertain. The CDR3 runs to 16 residues. V was shortened by 6 bases and J by 4 bases, with 18 bases between the two germline ends. The germline CDR1 and CDR2 sequences are MGHRA and YSYEKL. The CDR3 spells CASSDGRWRDNEKLFF. As DNA, the CDR3 is TGCGCCAGCAGTGACGGCAGGTGGAGGGATAATGAAAAACTGTTTTTT.

The chain uses TRBV19 and TRBJ1-2, with 9 positions matching TRBD1. CDR1 is LNHDA, CDR2 SQIVND, per germline (reference sequence). The ends lost 7 bases at V and 1 base at J; junction bases unmatched: 7. This CDR3 region has 15 residues. The CDR3 nucleotides read TGTGCCAGTAAAACCGGGACAGGGATTAACTATGGCTACACCTTC. Amino acids: CASKTGTGINYGYTF.

The chain has TRBV10-3 and TRBJ2-7, with 14 bases matching TRBD2. V lost 6 bases, J lost 5 bases, and 6 bases stayed unmatched. The CDR3 runs 15 residues. Germline V CDR1 and CDR2: ENHRY, SYGVKD. CDR3 sequence reads: CAISQTSGGAHEQYF. The CDR3 DNA sequence: TGTGCCATCAGCCAGACTAGCGGGGGGGCCCACGAGCAGTACTTC.

This clone was counted once. The chain joins TRBV12-3 or TRBV12-4 to TRBJ2-3, with D unresolved. This CDR3 has 13 residues. The V and J ends lost 3 bases and 4 bases respectively, with 8 bases between them. CDR3 sequence (DNA): TGTGCCAGCAGTTTTCGAAGCGCAGATACGCAGTATTTT. Its protein is CASSFRSADTQYF.

The chain recombines TRBV6-5 with TRBJ1-5, with D hard to call. Germline assignment: CDR1 MNHEY and CDR2 SVGAGI. V lost 8 bases and J lost 5, with 10 bases in between. The CDR3 contains 12 residues. In DNA, the CDR3 is TGTGCCAGCGCGGAGCCGGATCAGCCCCAGCATTTT. As protein: CASAEPDQPQHF.

The genes are TRBV2 and TRBJ2-3, with 8 nucleotides matching TRBD2. This CDR3 spans 15 amino acids. The germline gives CDR1 SNHLY, CDR2 FYNNEI. V gave up 7 bases and J gave up 15 bases; unmatched junction bases: 21. The CDR3, as DNA: TGTGCCAGCACTCCATATTCGTCGGGGGGGCCTTTGGTATATTTT. It translates to CASTPYSSGGPLVYF.

The J gene is TRBJ1-6, the V gene TRBV3-1 (or the pseudogene TRBV3-2), with TRBD1 identical over 10 bases. Germline CDR1 and CDR2: LGHDT and YNNKEL (reference sequence). The trim removed 5 bases at V and 10 bases at J, leaving 11 bases unmatched. The CDR3 spans 16 residues. The chain's CDR3 is CASSVTGTGEDSPLHF. CDR3 nucleotide sequence: TGTGCCAGCAGCGTCACGGGGACAGGGGAAGACTCACCCCTCCACTTT.

This chain links TRBV9 with TRBJ1-1, with 7 positions matching TRBD1. The germline V gene has CDR1 SGDLS and CDR2 YYNGEE. CDR3 length: 15 amino acids. With 6 bases clipped from V and 0 bases from J, the junction kept 8 bases outside the gene matches. The CDR3 sequence is CASKETDRVNTEAFF. In DNA form, the CDR3 reads TGTGCCAGCAAGGAGACCGACAGGGTGAACACTGAAGCTTTCTTT. The whole variable domain, filled in from reference TRBV9 and TRBJ1-1, reads DSGVTQTPKHLITATGQRVTLRCSPRSGDLSVYWYQQSLDQGLQFLIQYYNGEERAKGNILERFSAQQFPDLHSELNLSSLELGDSALYFCASKETDRVNTEAFFGQGTRLTVV.

V is TRBV3-1 (or the pseudogene TRBV3-2) and J is TRBJ2-1; D uncertain. The CDR3 covers 14 residues. The germline V gene has CDR1 LGHDT and CDR2 YNNKEL (reference sequence). The V and J ends lost 2 bases and 5 bases respectively, with 10 bases between them. The CDR3 loop reads CASSQPGANNEQFF. The CDR3 nucleotides read TGTGCCAGCAGCCAACCGGGTGCTAACAATGAGCAGTTCTTC.

The rearrangement links TRBV7-2 to TRBJ2-7; 7 bases match TRBD1. Germline CDR1 SGHTA, CDR2 FQGNSA. This CDR3 region has 14 residues. J was trimmed by 3 bases and V by 5 bases; bases with no gene match: 7. The CDR3 spells CASSLTGVNYEQYF. In DNA form, the CDR3 reads TGTGCCAGCAGCCTCACAGGGGTGAACTACGAGCAGTACTTC.

The chain carries TRBV28 and TRBJ2-2; TRBD1 aligns across 7 bases. Germline V gene data show CDR1 as MDHEN and CDR2 as SYDVKM. J lost 1 base, V lost 2 bases, and 1 base had no gene match. The length of the CDR3 is 15 residues. The chain's CDR3 is CASSLQGVNTGELFF. CDR3 DNA sequence: TGTGCCAGCAGTTTACAGGGGGTGAACACCGGGGAGCTGTTTTTT.

The J gene is TRBJ2-3, the V gene TRBV7-2, with TRBD2 matching over 9 bases. The CDR3 is 18 residues long. The trim removed 5 bases at V and 2 bases at J, leaving 14 bases unmatched. Germline V gene sequence: CDR1 SGHTA, CDR2 FQGNSA. The CDR3 nucleotides read TGTGCCAGCAGCCTCTACTCCTACTTAGCGGGGGCCACAGATACGCAGTATTTT. It yields the protein CASSLYSYLAGATDTQYF.